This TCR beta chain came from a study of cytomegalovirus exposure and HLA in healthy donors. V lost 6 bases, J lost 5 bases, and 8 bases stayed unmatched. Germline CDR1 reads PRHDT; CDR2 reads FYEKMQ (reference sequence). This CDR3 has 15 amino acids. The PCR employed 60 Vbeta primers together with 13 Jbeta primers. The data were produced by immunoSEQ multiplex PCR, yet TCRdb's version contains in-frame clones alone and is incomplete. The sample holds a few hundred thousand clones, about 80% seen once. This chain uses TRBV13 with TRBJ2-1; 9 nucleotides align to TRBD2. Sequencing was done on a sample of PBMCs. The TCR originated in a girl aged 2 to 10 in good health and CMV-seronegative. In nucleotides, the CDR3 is TGTGCCAGCAGTCTTAGCGGGAGCGGCCACAATGAGCAGTTCTTC. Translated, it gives CASSLSGSGHNEQFF.